The entry that follows covers one TCR beta chain sequence. The data originate from a study of shared clonotypes between healthy human individuals. This CDR3 has 13 amino acids. Trimming removed 0 bases at V and 6 bases at J, with 8 bases between. Germline V lookup: CDR1 GTSNPN, CDR2 SVGIG (reference sequence). DNA from unsorted PBMC was sequenced on ten immunoSEQ deep assay plates. Data came from immunoSEQ multiplex PCR; TCRdb stores just in-frame clones and leaves some out. The sample yields about half a million clones, less than 85% seen once. V gene TRBV30 combines with J gene TRBJ2-2; D is undetermined. The clonotype comes from a middle-aged woman in good health. Some clones in this sample may be carry-over from other donors' samples. Sequencing was carried out using PBMCs. CDR3 nucleotide sequence: TGTGCCTGGAGTGTAACTTGGGCCGGGGAGCTGTTTTTT. It specifies CAWSVTWAGELFF. The variable domain in full, completed from reference TRBV30 and TRBJ2-2, reads SQTIHQWPATLVQPVGSPLSLECTVEGTSNPNLYWYRQAAGRGLQLLFYSVGIGQISSEVPQNLSASRPQDRQFILSSKKLLLSDSGFYLCAWSVTWAGELFFGEGSRLTVL.